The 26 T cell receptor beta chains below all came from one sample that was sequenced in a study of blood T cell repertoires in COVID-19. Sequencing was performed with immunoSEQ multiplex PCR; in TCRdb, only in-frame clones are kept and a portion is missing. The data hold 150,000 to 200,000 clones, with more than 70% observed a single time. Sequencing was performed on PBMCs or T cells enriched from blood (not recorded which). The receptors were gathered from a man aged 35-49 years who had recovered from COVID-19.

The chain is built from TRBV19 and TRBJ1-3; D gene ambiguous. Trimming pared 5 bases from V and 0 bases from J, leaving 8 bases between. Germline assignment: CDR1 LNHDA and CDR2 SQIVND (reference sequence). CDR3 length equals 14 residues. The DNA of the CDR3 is TGTGCCAGTAGTCCCACATTCTCTGGAAACACCATATATTTT. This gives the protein CASSPTFSGNTIYF. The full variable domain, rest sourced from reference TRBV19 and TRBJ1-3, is DGGITQSPKYLFRKEGQNVTLSCEQNLNHDAMYWYRQDPGQGLRLIYYSQIVNDFQKGDIAEGYSVSREKKESFPLTVTSAQKNPTAFYLCASSPTFSGNTIYFGEGSWLTVV.

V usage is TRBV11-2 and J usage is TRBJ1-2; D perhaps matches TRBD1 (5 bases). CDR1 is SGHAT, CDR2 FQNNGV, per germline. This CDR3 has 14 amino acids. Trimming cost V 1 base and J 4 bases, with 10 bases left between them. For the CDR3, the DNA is TGTGCCAGCAGCTTAGCCCAGGGTACCTATGGCTACACCTTC. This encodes CASSLAQGTYGYTF.

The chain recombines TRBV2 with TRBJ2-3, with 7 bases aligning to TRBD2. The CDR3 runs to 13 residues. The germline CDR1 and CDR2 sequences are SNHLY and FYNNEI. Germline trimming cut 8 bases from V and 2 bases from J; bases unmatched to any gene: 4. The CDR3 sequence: CASQLAITDTQYF. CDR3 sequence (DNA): TGTGCCAGCCAACTAGCGATCACAGATACGCAGTATTTT.

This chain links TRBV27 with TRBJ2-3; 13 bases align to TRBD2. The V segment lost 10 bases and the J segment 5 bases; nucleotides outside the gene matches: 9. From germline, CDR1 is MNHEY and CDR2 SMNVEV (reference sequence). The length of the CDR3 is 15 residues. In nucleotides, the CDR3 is TGTGCCACGTGTAGACTAGCGGGGGGCAAAGATACGCAGTATTTT. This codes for CATCRLAGGKDTQYF.

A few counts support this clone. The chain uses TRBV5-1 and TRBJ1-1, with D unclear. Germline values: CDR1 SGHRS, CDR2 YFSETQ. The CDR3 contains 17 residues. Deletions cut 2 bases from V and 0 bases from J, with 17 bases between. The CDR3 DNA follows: TGCGCCAGCAGCTTAAGCGGTAGTAAGGGCATGAACACTGAAGCTTTCTTT. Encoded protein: CASSLSGSKGMNTEAFF.

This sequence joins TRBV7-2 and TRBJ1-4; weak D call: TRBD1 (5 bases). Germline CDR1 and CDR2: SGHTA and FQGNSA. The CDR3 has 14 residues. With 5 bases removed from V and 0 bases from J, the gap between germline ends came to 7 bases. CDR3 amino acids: CASSPRATNEKLFF. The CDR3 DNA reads TGTGCCAGCAGCCCCAGGGCAACTAATGAAAAACTGTTTTTT.

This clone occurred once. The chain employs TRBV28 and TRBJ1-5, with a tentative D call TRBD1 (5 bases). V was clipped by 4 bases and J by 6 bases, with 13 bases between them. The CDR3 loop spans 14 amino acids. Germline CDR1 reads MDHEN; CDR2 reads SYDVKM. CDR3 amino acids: CASSSVQGSQPQHF. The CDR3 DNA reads TGTGCCAGCAGTTCTGTCCAGGGAAGTCAGCCCCAGCATTTT.

The CDR3 sequence is CASSLGQGNYGNTIYF. The CDR3 DNA sequence: TGTGCCAGCAGCTTGGGACAGGGGAATTATGGAAACACCATATATTTT. The V and J genes are TRBV7-8 and TRBJ1-3, with 10 bases aligning to TRBD1. CDR3 length: 16 residues. V was pared by 3 bases and J by 3 bases, with 5 bases of the junction left unmatched. Germline V CDR1 and CDR2: SGHVS, FQNEAQ.

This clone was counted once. CDR3 coding DNA: TGTGCCAGTAGTATCGGACAGGCTGCCCACGAGCAGTACTTC. Translated: CASSIGQAAHEQYF. The rearrangement joins TRBV19 to TRBJ2-7; TRBD1 matches at 7 bases. Germline V gene sequence: CDR1 LNHDA, CDR2 SQIVND (reference sequence). V was clipped by 3 bases and J by 5 bases; unmatched bases: 7. The CDR3 length is 14 residues.

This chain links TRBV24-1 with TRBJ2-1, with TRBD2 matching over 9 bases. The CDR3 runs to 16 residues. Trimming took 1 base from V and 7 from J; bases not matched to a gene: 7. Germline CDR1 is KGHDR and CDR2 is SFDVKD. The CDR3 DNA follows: TGTGCCACCAGTGATTTCCCGGGACTAGCCAATAATGAGCAGTTCTTC. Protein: CATSDFPGLANNEQFF.

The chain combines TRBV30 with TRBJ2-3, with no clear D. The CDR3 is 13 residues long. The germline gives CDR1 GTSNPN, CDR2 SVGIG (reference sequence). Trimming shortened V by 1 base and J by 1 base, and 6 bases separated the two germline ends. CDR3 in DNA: TGTGCCTGGAGTGCACAGCGCACAGATACGCAGTATTTT. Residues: CAWSAQRTDTQYF.

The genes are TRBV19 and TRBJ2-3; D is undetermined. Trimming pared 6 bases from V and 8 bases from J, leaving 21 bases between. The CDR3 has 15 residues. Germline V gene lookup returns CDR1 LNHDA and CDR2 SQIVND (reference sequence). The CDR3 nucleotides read TGTGCCAGTAGCCGATCCGCATACGGTTCGGGTACGCAGTATTTT. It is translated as CASSRSAYGSGTQYF. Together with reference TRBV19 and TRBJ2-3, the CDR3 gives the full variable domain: DGGITQSPKYLFRKEGQNVTLSCEQNLNHDAMYWYRQDPGQGLRLIYYSQIVNDFQKGDIAEGYSVSREKKESFPLTVTSAQKNPTAFYLCASSRSAYGSGTQYFGPGTRLTVL.

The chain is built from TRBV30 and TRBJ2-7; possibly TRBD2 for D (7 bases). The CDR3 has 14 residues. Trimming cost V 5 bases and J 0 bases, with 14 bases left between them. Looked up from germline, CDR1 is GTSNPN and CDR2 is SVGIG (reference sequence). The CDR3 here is CAWERDTNSYEQYF. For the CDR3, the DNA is TGTGCCTGGGAGCGGGACACCAACTCCTACGAGCAGTACTTC.

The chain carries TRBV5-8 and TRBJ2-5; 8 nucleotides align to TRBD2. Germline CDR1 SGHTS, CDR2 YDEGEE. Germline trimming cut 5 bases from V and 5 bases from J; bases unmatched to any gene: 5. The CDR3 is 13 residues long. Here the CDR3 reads CASRGTSLETQYF. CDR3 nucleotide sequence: TGTGCCAGCAGGGGGACTAGTCTTGAGACCCAGTACTTC. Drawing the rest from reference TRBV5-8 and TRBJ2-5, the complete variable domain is EAGVTQSPTHLIKTRGQQATLRCSPISGHTSVYWYQQALGLGLQFLLWYDEGEERNRGNFPPRFSGRQFPNYSSELNVNALELEDSALYLCASRGTSLETQYFGPGTRLLVL.

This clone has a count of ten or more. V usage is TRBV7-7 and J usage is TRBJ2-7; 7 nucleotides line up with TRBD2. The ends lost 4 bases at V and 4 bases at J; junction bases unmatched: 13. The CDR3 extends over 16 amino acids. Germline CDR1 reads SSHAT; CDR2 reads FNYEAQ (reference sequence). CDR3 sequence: CASSCGSPSQPYEQYV. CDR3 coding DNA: TGTGCCAGCAGCTGCGGGAGTCCATCCCAACCGTACGAGCAGTACGTC.

The CDR3 sequence: CATSAPGVGQPQHF. In nucleotides, the CDR3 is TGTGCCACCAGTGCCCCCGGGGTTGGTCAGCCCCAGCATTTT. J is TRBJ1-5 and V is TRBV24-1; the D is unclear. Germline-derived CDR1 and CDR2 are KGHDR and SFDVKD. V lost 5 bases and J 6 bases, leaving 13 bases between the germline ends. The CDR3 consists of 14 residues.

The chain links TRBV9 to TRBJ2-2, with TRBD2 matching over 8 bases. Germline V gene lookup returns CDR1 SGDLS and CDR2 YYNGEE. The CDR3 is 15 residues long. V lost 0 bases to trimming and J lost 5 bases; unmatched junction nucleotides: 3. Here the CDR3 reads CASSVGGGPTGELFF. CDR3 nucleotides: TGTGCCAGCAGCGTAGGCGGGGGGCCTACCGGGGAGCTGTTTTTT. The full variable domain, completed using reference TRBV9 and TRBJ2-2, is DSGVTQTPKHLITATGQRVTLRCSPRSGDLSVYWYQQSLDQGLQFLIQYYNGEERAKGNILERFSAQQFPDLHSELNLSSLELGDSALYFCASSVGGGPTGELFFGEGSRLTVL.

CDR3 amino acids: CASTQDRGTPLHF. In DNA form, the CDR3 reads TGTGCCAGCACCCAGGACAGGGGAACACCCCTCCACTTT. J is TRBJ1-6 and V is TRBV11-2, with 9 bases that match TRBD1. This CDR3 contains 13 residues. Germline V gene lookup returns CDR1 SGHAT and CDR2 FQNNGV. The junction had 6 bases not matched to a gene; V was cut back by 7 bases and J by 11 bases.

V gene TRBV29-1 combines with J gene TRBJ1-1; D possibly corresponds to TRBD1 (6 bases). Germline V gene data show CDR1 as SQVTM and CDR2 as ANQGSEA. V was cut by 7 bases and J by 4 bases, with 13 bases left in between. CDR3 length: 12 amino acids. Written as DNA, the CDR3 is TGCAGCGCCTCTGAAGGGGGCACTGAAGCTTTCTTT. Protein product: CSASEGGTEAFF.

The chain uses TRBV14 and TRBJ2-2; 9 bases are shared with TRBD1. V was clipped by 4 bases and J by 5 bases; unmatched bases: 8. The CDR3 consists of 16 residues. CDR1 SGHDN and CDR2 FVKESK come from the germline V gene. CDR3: CASSRPGQGRTGELFF. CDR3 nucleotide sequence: TGTGCCAGCAGCCGACCGGGACAGGGAAGAACCGGGGAGCTGTTTTTT.

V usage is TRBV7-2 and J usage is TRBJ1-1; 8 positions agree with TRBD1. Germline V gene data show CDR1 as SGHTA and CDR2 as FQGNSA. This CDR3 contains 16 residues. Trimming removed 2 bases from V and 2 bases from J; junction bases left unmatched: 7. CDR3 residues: CASSLTRTGYNTEAFF. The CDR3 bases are TGTGCCAGCAGCTTAACGAGGACAGGGTATAACACTGAAGCTTTCTTT.

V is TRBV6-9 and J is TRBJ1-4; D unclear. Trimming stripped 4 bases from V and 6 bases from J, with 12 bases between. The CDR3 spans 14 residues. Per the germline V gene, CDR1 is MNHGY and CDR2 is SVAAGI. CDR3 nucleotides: TGTGCCAGCAGTTTCTTTTGGCGGGATGAAAAACTGTTTTTT. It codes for CASSFFWRDEKLFF.

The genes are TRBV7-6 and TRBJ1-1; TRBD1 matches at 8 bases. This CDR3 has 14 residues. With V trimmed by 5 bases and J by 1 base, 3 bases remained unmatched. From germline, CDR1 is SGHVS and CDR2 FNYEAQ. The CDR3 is CASSIGQGNTEAFF. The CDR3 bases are TGTGCCAGCAGCATAGGACAGGGGAACACTGAAGCTTTCTTT.

The CDR3 region has the DNA TGTGCTAGTGGTTTGTTCTCGTACGGGGAAGCAGCCGGACCCGGGGAGCTGTTTTTT. Translating gives CASGLFSYGEAAGPGELFF. The V call is TRBV12-5, the J call TRBJ2-2; possibly TRBD2 for D (5 bases). The CDR3 runs to 19 residues. Germline V CDR1 and CDR2: LGHNT, FRNRAP. V was cut by 2 bases and J by 6 bases, with 25 bases left in between.

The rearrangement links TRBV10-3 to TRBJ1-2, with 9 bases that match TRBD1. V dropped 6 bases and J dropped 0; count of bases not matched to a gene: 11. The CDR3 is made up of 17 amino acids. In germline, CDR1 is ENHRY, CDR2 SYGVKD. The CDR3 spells CAISHPGQGPPNYGYTF. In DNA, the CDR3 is TGTGCCATCAGCCACCCGGGACAGGGACCTCCTAACTATGGCTACACCTTC.

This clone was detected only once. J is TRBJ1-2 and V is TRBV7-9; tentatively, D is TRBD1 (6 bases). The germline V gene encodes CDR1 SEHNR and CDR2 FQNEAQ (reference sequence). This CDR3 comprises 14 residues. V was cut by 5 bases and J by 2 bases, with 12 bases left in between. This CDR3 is CASSQGTANYGYTF. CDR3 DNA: TGTGCCAGCAGCCAGGGGACGGCAAACTATGGCTACACCTTC.